The sequence of this TCR beta chain was determined in a study of OX40 agonist ivuxolimab in advanced cancers. On the study more broadly: Participants averaged around 60 years of age (range 23 to 79) and were around 80% male. Study conclusions and caveats: What antigens the expanded peripheral T cells recognized was never established.

To note about this clone: The antigen is unknown.

Trimming removed 4 bases from V and 6 bases from J, with 13 bases in between. Germline values: CDR1 SGHRS, CDR2 YFSETQ. The CDR3 length is 13 residues. Clones were sequenced by immunoSEQ multiplex PCR, and TCRdb holds only the in-frame ones, with some missing. The sample holds around 88,000 clones, just over 90% seen once. The sequencing used CD4+ or CD8+ T cells sorted from blood, collected in a trial of the OX40 agonist ivuxolimab. The receptor was derived from an adult with an advanced solid tumor such as melanoma, head and neck, liver or kidney cancer. This chain links TRBV5-1 with TRBJ1-2; D is undetermined. The CDR3 region is CASSPVGLDGYTF. DNA of the CDR3: TGCGCCAGCAGCCCCGTGGGGTTGGATGGCTACACCTTC.